This TCR beta chain came from a study of beta chain features in type 1 diabetes. Study-level findings and limits: Type 1 diabetes patients showed a moderate but significant shortening of TCRB CDR3s in all four CD4+ subsets. Insertions at VDJ junctions were less frequent in type 1 diabetes patients. These patients also deleted more nucleotides at the same junctions.

This clone was detected a few times. Its antigen is undetermined. CD45RO/CCR7/CD25/CD127/CD95/CD27 separated CD4+ naive, central memory, regulatory and stem cell-like memory cells by sorting. Expressed TCRB transcripts were sequenced because the entire RNA isolate underwent reverse transcription. Naive, central memory and regulatory T cell samples averaged around 3.9 million immunoSEQ reads each. The data were produced by immunoSEQ multiplex PCR, yet TCRdb's version contains in-frame clones alone and is incomplete. Here the sample spans some 250,000 clones, approximately 10% being singletons. This CDR3 has 13 residues. Germline CDR1 is SEHNR and CDR2 is FQNEAQ (reference sequence). With 5 bases removed from V and 6 bases from J, the gap between germline ends came to 13 bases.

The chain links TRBV7-9 to TRBJ1-2; TRBD1 is a possible D gene (6 bases). This receptor was identified in a man under 40 with type 1 diabetes. Sequenced: naive CD4+ T cells from blood. The CDR3: CASSVDRLHGYTF. In DNA form, the CDR3 reads TGTGCCAGCAGCGTAGACAGGCTCCATGGCTACACCTTC.